A selection of T cell receptor beta chains follows, all from one sample in a study of identical twins. TCRdb reanalysed the 5' RACE reads using MiXCR and keeps one entry per CDR3 protein. This table has hundreds of thousands of distinct CDR3 sequences, around 8.3% appearing once. In addition, the sample was reused for a study of yellow fever vaccine responses in identical twins.

The sample taken for sequencing was PBMCs. The origin of the receptors is a woman aged 18 to 35 in good health. CDR3s include the opening cysteine and the closing phenylalanine or tryptophan. The D gene is left open where the match is weak. Size is stated for part of the rows, as once, few or many counts, or as a class when the clone is expanded.

TRBJ2-7	TRBV3-1	NA	NA	TGTGCCAGCAGCCAAACTTGGAACGGACTCGAGCAGTACTTC	CASSQTWNGLEQYF
TRBJ2-7	TRBV20-1	NA	NA	TGCAGTGCTAGGAAGGGGGAGCAGTACTTC	CSARKGEQYF
TRBJ2-2	TRBV3-1	NA	NA	TGTGCCAGCAGCCCTATTAAGACAACCTGGGACACCGGGGAGCTGTTTTTT	CASSPIKTTWDTGELFF
TRBJ2-3	TRBV29-1	few	NA	TGCAGCGTCCAATATGGAGCGGTCGATACGCAGTATTTT	CSVQYGAVDTQYF
TRBJ2-5	TRBV5-1	NA	NA	TGCGCCAGCAGCTTGAATTCGGAAGAGACCCAGTACTTC	CASSLNSEETQYF
TRBJ1-3	TRBV9	NA	TRBD1	TGTGCCAGCAGCGTAGGGGACAGGGGGTTCTCTGGAAACACCATATATTTT	CASSVGDRGFSGNTIYF
TRBJ2-3	TRBV12-3/TRBV12-4	few	NA	TGTGCCAGCAGTTTTCAGGCTGGAGGGGTGGATACGCAGTATTTT	CASSFQAGGVDTQYF
TRBJ2-1	TRBV24-1	many	NA	TGTGCCACCAGTGATTTAAGGGAGTCGGGTAGAGACAATGAGCAGTTCTTC	CATSDLRESGRDNEQFF
TRBJ1-2	TRBV6-2/TRBV6-3	few	NA	TGTGCCAGCAGCCCCCCGCGAGACTATGGCTACACCTTC	CASSPPRDYGYTF
TRBJ1-2	TRBV12-3/TRBV12-4	many	TRBD1	TGTGCCAGCAGCGACAGGGGGGGTTATGGCTACACCTTC	CASSDRGGYGYTF
TRBJ2-3	TRBV21-1	many	NA	TGTGCTAGCAACACAGATACGCAGTATTTT	CASNTDTQYF
TRBJ1-4	TRBV27	NA	NA	TGTGCCAGCAGTCAGACAGCTGCAACTAATGAAAAACTGTTTTTT	CASSQTAATNEKLFF
TRBJ2-7	TRBV6-4	few	TRBD1	TGTGCCAGCACCAAACTAATCAAGGACAGGGCTAAACACGAGCAGTACTTC	CASTKLIKDRAKHEQYF
TRBJ2-5	TRBV30	NA	NA	TGTGCCTGGGTGGAATGGGAGACCCAGTACTTC	CAWVEWETQYF
TRBJ2-1	TRBV5-1	few	NA	TGCGCCAGCAGCTTGGAAGGGTACCCCAATGAGCAGTTCTTC	CASSLEGYPNEQFF
TRBJ2-1	TRBV7-2	many	NA	TGTGCCAGCAGCTTAGCAGCGGCCCTACACTATGAGCAGTTCTTC	CASSLAAALHYEQFF
TRBJ2-5	TRBV9	NA	NA	TGTGCCAGCAGCGGTGGGGGGACATCCCCGGGGGCCCAGTACTTC	CASSGGGTSPGAQYF
TRBJ2-7	TRBV10-3	many	TRBD2	TGTGCCATCAGTGAGTCCAGCGGGGTATCCTACGAGCAGTACTTC	CAISESSGVSYEQYF
TRBJ2-1	TRBV3-1	few	NA	TGTGCCAGCAGCCAACTATGGGTTCCCTCCAGCAATGAGCAGTTCTTC	CASSQLWVPSSNEQFF
TRBJ2-7	TRBV7-2	NA	TRBD1	TGTGCCAGCAGCTTAGAATCGCGACAGGGCATCGAGCAGTACTTC	CASSLESRQGIEQYF
TRBJ2-2	TRBV15	NA	NA	TGTGCCACCAGCAACAAAAACACCGGGGAGCTGTTTTTT	CATSNKNTGELFF
TRBJ2-3	TRBV12-3/TRBV12-4	few	NA	TGTGCCAGCAACGAACTAGAGGGGAGCACAGATACGCAGTATTTT	CASNELEGSTDTQYF
TRBJ2-2	TRBV7-9	many	NA	TGTGCCAGCAGCTTACCGCAGGGCCGCGGGGAGCTGTTTTTT	CASSLPQGRGELFF
TRBJ2-7	TRBV28	few	NA	TGTGCCAGCAGCGTCGGTGGGCTAGCCCACGAGCAGTACTTC	CASSVGGLAHEQYF
TRBJ2-5	TRBV6-5	NA	NA	TGTGCCAGCAGTTACTCTGAGTACCAAGAGACCCAGTACTTC	CASSYSEYQETQYF
TRBJ2-1	TRBV2	few	TRBD1	TGTGCCAGCAGTGAAGCGGGGACAGGAACCTACAATGAGCAGTTCTTC	CASSEAGTGTYNEQFF
TRBJ2-1	TRBV29-1	many	TRBD2	TGCAGCGTTGTAGGGCTAGCGGGATACAATGAGCAGTTCTTC	CSVVGLAGYNEQFF
TRBJ2-3	TRBV4-2	many	NA	TGTGCCAGCAGCCCTCGACCGGGGATCCGGGATACGCAGTATTTT	CASSPRPGIRDTQYF
TRBJ2-7	TRBV12-3/TRBV12-4	many	NA	TGTGCCAGCAGTTTGGGCCCTCCGGAATTCTACGAGCAGTACTTC	CASSLGPPEFYEQYF
TRBJ2-3	TRBV2	many	NA	TGTGCCAGCACCGCTCGGGCACAGTACCCCACAGATACGCAGTATTTT	CASTARAQYPTDTQYF
TRBJ2-7	TRBV5-6	NA	TRBD2	TGTGCCAGCAGCTTGGGTCTCAGCGGGGAAGTCTCCTACGAGCAGTACTTC	CASSLGLSGEVSYEQYF
TRBJ2-3	TRBV27	NA	NA	TGTGCCAGCAGTCCCCAGCGCCCCAGCACAGATACGCAGTATTTT	CASSPQRPSTDTQYF
TRBJ2-7	TRBV6-2/TRBV6-3	few	TRBD1	TGTGCCAGCAGACTCGGGACAGGGGGACTTGAGCAGTACTTC	CASRLGTGGLEQYF
TRBJ1-2	TRBV29-1	NA	NA	TGCAGCGTTGACAGCTATGGCTACACCTTC	CSVDSYGYTF
TRBJ2-7	TRBV10-3	few	TRBD2	TGTGCCATCAGTGATCAACTAGCGGGGACCCACTACGAGCAGTACTTC	CAISDQLAGTHYEQYF